One and the same sample provided the 28 T cell receptor beta chains below, sequenced in a study. TCRdb called the 5' RACE reads again in MiXCR, with one record for every CDR3 protein. The sample yields roughly 58,000 distinct CDR3 sequences, around 21% seen once. Treg sorting used a CD4+CD25+CD127-/low gate. Sequencing input: tumor-infiltrating Tregs sorted from the breast tumor. These receptors came from a female donor with breast cancer.

V usage is TRBV7-8 and J usage is TRBJ1-1; no clear D gene. The germline V gene encodes CDR1 SGHVS and CDR2 FQNEAQ. V gave up 5 bases and J gave up 7 bases, with 20 bases separating them. The length of the CDR3 is 15 residues. The CDR3 loop is CASSHGRVGEGEAFF. DNA of the CDR3: TGTGCCAGCAGCCACGGACGAGTTGGTGAGGGTGAAGCTTTCTTT.

This chain links TRBV7-2 with TRBJ2-7; TRBD2 matches at 7 bases. J lost 0 bases, V lost 5 bases, and 4 bases had no gene match. CDR3 size: 14 residues. Germline CDR1 SGHTA, CDR2 FQGNSA. This CDR3 reads CASSQTSPSYEQYF. The CDR3 DNA follows: TGTGCCAGCAGCCAGACTAGCCCCTCCTACGAGCAGTACTTC.

This clonotype was counted only a few times. V gene TRBV5-1 combines with J gene TRBJ1-2; 10 bases map to TRBD1. There are 15 residues in the CDR3. V was pared by 4 bases and J by 4 bases, with 7 bases of the junction left unmatched. Germline CDR1 and CDR2: SGHRS and YFSETQ. In DNA, the CDR3 is TGCGCCAGCAGCCCTACCGGGACAGGGGTCTATGGCTACACCTTC. It yields the protein CASSPTGTGVYGYTF.

J is TRBJ1-5 and V is TRBV24-1; D gene ambiguous. Germline loops: CDR1 KGHDR, CDR2 SFDVKD. The germline V and J ends were trimmed by 3 bases and 11 bases, with 7 bases remaining between them. This CDR3 contains 11 residues. Written as DNA, the CDR3 is TGTGCCACCAGTGATAGTAGGGCCCAGCATTTT. Its translation: CATSDSRAQHF.

This clonotype has a handful of counts. CDR3 bases: TGCAGCGCCAAGCGGGAGAGGGGGTACACCGGGGAGCTGTTTTTT. It yields the protein CSAKRERGYTGELFF. The J gene is TRBJ2-2, the V gene TRBV29-1, with 8 bases that match TRBD2. The CDR3 is 15 amino acids. V lost 7 bases, J lost 3 bases, and 10 bases stayed unmatched. The V gene's germline CDR1 is SQVTM and CDR2 ANQGSEA.

This clonotype was detected ten times or more. The chain is built from TRBV7-2 and TRBJ2-3; D is undetermined. The germline V and J ends were trimmed by 2 bases and 5 bases, with 11 bases remaining between them. The CDR3 length is 14 residues. CDR1 and CDR2 (germline): SGHTA, FQGNSA. CDR3 nucleotides: TGTGCCAGCAGCTTAAGTAATACGAGAGATACGCAGTATTTT. Translating it yields CASSLSNTRDTQYF.

V usage is TRBV20-1 and J usage is TRBJ1-5; a weak D match, TRBD1 (5 bases). CDR1 is DFQATT, CDR2 SNEGSKA, per germline (reference sequence). CDR3 size: 13 residues. Between the trimmed V and J ends, which lost 5 bases and 6 bases, there was a span of 14 bases. DNA for the CDR3: TGCAGTGCTGGGGGGGTAGGGGCTCAGCCCCAGCATTTT. Protein product: CSAGGVGAQPQHF.

For this clonotype: This may arise from a read error, as a much more abundant clone is one base away. DNA of the CDR3: TGTGCCAGCAGTACCGCCTGCGACTTCTCTGGAAACACCATATATTTT. This encodes CASSTACDFSGNTIYF. The rearrangement uses TRBV6-5 and TRBJ1-3; the D is unclear. Germline V lookup: CDR1 MNHEY, CDR2 SVGAGI. CDR3 length: 16 amino acids. With 5 bases removed from V and 0 bases from J, the gap between germline ends came to 14 bases.

This clonotype was counted only a few times. The genes are TRBV5-6 and TRBJ2-1; D possibly corresponds to TRBD1 (6 bases). The ends were cut back, 5 bases at V and 12 bases at J, with 24 bases in the middle. Germline-derived CDR1 and CDR2 are SGHDT and YYEEEE. The CDR3 totals 15 residues. DNA for the CDR3: TGTGCCAGCAGATCCAGAGCCAGAACCGGGACAAGGCAGTTCTTC. Translation gives CASRSRARTGTRQFF.

This clonotype was found a few times. A much larger clone differs by one base, so this may be a read error. The chain joins TRBV5-1 to TRBJ2-2, with 9 nucleotides matching TRBD1. CDR3 size: 15 residues. In germline, CDR1 is SGHRS, CDR2 YFSETQ. The CDR3 nucleotides read TGCGCCAGCAGCCGCGACAGGGGGGACACCGGGGAGCGGTTTTTT. As protein: CASSRDRGDTGERFF.

This clonotype was counted ten times or more. This CDR3 is CASSPPDRGLFAEAFF. The CDR3, as DNA: TGTGCCAGCAGTCCTCCTGACCGAGGATTATTCGCTGAAGCTTTCTTT. The V and J genes are TRBV6-5 and TRBJ1-1; D is unresolved. The CDR3 contains 16 residues. Germline V gives CDR1 MNHEY, CDR2 SVGAGI. V lost 5 bases and J lost 6, with 22 bases in between.

This clonotype came up a few times. The V and J genes are TRBV7-2 and TRBJ2-1, with 10 nucleotides matching TRBD1. In germline, CDR1 is SGHTA, CDR2 FQGNSA. Unmatched junction bases numbered 8, after V lost 5 bases and J lost 7 bases. This CDR3 region has 15 residues. This CDR3 is CASSPRDRGENEQFF. The CDR3 DNA sequence: TGTGCCAGCAGCCCCAGGGACAGGGGAGAGAATGAGCAGTTCTTC. Variable domain in full (rest from reference TRBV7-2 and TRBJ2-1): GAGVSQSPSNKVTEKGKDVELRCDPISGHTALYWYRQSLGQGLEFLIYFQGNSAPDKSGLPSDRFSAERTGGSVSTLTIQRTQQEDSAVYLCASSPRDRGENEQFFGPGTRLTVL.

There are many counts of this clonotype. This rearrangement joins TRBV4-1 to TRBJ2-1; D is tentatively TRBD1 or TRBD2 (6 bases each). CDR1 and CDR2 from the germline V gene are MGHRA and YSYEKL. V was shortened by 4 bases and J by 5 bases, with 15 bases between the two germline ends. The CDR3 spans 15 residues. The CDR3 DNA sequence: TGCGCCAGCAGCCTCGGGACTCGGGGGCACAATGAGCAGTTCTTC. Translated: CASSLGTRGHNEQFF.

CDR3 DNA: TGTGCCAGCAGCCATAGACAGGAACTCCCCCAAGAGACCCAGTACTTC. Translated: CASSHRQELPQETQYF. This chain connects TRBV4-2 to TRBJ2-5, with a possible D match to TRBD1 (6 bases). In germline, CDR1 is LGHNA, CDR2 YNFKEQ. The CDR3 runs to 16 residues. V lost 3 bases and J lost 1, with 15 bases in between.

In regard to this clonotype: A single base separates this from a much larger clone, so it may be a read error. V gene TRBV18 combines with J gene TRBJ1-4, with 11 bases identical to TRBD1. The CDR3 is made up of 14 amino acids. The V gene's germline CDR1 is KGHSH and CDR2 LQKENI. The CDR3 region has the DNA TGTGCCAGCTCACCGGGACAGGGGGATGAAATACTGTTTTTT. Protein product: CASSPGQGDEILFF.

This chain uses TRBV20-1 with TRBJ1-3; tentative D call: TRBD1 (5 bases). The CDR3 has 13 residues. Per the germline V gene, CDR1 is DFQATT and CDR2 is SNEGSKA (reference sequence). With 4 bases removed from V and 2 bases from J, the gap between germline ends came to 9 bases. The CDR3 nucleotides are TGCAGTGCTAAGGGGTCACCTGGAAACACCATATATTTT. Protein sequence: CSAKGSPGNTIYF.

CDR3: CASSQDGVAGTGELFF. CDR3 in DNA: TGCGCCAGCAGCCAAGATGGGGTTGCGGGCACCGGGGAGCTGTTTTTT. The chain couples TRBV4-3 to TRBJ2-2; tentative D call: TRBD2 (5 bases). CDR1 and CDR2 from the germline V gene are LGHNA and YSLEER. Trimming shortened V by 0 bases and J by 4 bases, and 12 bases separated the two germline ends. This CDR3 has 16 residues.

This sequence joins TRBV6-5 and TRBJ1-3; D unclear. The ends were cut back, 4 bases at V and 3 bases at J, with 10 bases in the middle. Germline lookup yields CDR1 MNHEY and CDR2 SVGAGI. The CDR3 consists of 14 residues. The CDR3: CASSFSGVGNTIYF. CDR3 nucleotide sequence: TGTGCCAGCAGTTTCTCCGGGGTTGGAAACACCATATATTTT.

This clonotype was seen a handful of times. The chain couples TRBV6-2 or TRBV6-3 to TRBJ2-1, with a weak D call TRBD2 (6 bases). The germline V gene encodes CDR1 MNHEY and CDR2 SVGEGT. Trimming stripped 2 bases from V and 5 bases from J, with 22 bases between. This CDR3 spans 18 amino acids. CDR3 nucleotide sequence: TGTGCCAGCAGTTACGGAGGGGCGAAGCGGAGACCTGACAATGAGCAGTTCTTC. It is translated as CASSYGGAKRRPDNEQFF.

Ten or more counts support this clonotype. The V and J genes are TRBV5-1 and TRBJ2-1; no definite D call. Germline CDR1 is SGHRS and CDR2 is YFSETQ. The CDR3 is made up of 14 amino acids. V lost 0 bases to trimming and J lost 2 bases, with 6 bases between them. CDR3 in DNA: TGCGCCAGCAGCTTGGGCAAAACCTACAATGAGCAGTTCTTC. Amino acids: CASSLGKTYNEQFF. Based on the CDR3 plus reference TRBV5-1 and TRBJ2-1, the full variable domain is KAGVTQTPRYLIKTRGQQVTLSCSPISGHRSVSWYQQTPGQGLQFLFEYFSETQRNKGNFPGRFSGRQFSNSRSEMNVSTLELGDSALYLCASSLGKTYNEQFFGPGTRLTVL.

Ten or more counts support this clonotype. The chain is built from TRBV10-1 and TRBJ1-5, with 8 bases matching TRBD1. CDR3 length: 16 amino acids. CDR1 is WNHNN, CDR2 SYGVQD, per germline (reference sequence). Trimming cost V 0 bases and J 3 bases; bases outside gene matches: 4. CDR3 in DNA: TGCGCCAGCAGTGAGTCGGACAGGGCCGTCAATCAGCCCCAGCATTTT. Translated: CASSESDRAVNQPQHF.

The rearrangement joins TRBV6-5 to TRBJ1-2; TRBD1 matches 12 bases. Per germline, CDR1 MNHEY and CDR2 SVGAGI. CDR3 size: 17 residues. J was trimmed by 6 bases and V by 8 bases; bases with no gene match: 16. The CDR3 reads CASSIRLGQGARHGYTF. CDR3 DNA sequence: TGTGCCAGCTCCATAAGATTGGGACAGGGGGCGCGCCATGGCTACACCTTC.

The sample holds a few counts of this clonotype. The chain couples TRBV7-9 to TRBJ1-1; 8 bases are a match to TRBD1. The CDR3 spans 18 residues. V was clipped by 4 bases and J by 6 bases; unmatched bases: 19. CDR1 and CDR2 (germline): SEHNR, FQNEAQ (reference sequence). The CDR3 region has the DNA TGTGCCAGCAGCTCTCGGACAGGGAGGTATTATTTTATGTCTGAAGCTTTCTTT. Translated: CASSSRTGRYYFMSEAFF.

The chain carries TRBV20-1 and TRBJ2-3; D is unclear. In germline, CDR1 is DFQATT, CDR2 SNEGSKA (reference sequence). There are 13 residues in the CDR3. The ends were cut back, 2 bases at V and 2 bases at J, with 8 bases in the middle. The CDR3 DNA follows: TGCAGTGCTAGAAACAGCCTCACAGATACGCAGTATTTT. Translating it yields CSARNSLTDTQYF.

In its sample, this clonotype was seen many times. The chain recombines TRBV7-9 with TRBJ1-1, with 10 positions matching TRBD1. V lost 5 bases, J lost 11 bases, and 8 bases stayed unmatched. This CDR3 contains 13 residues. CDR1 is SEHNR, CDR2 FQNEAQ, per germline (reference sequence). CDR3 sequence reads: CASSPRQGARAFF. In nucleotides, the CDR3 is TGTGCCAGCAGCCCCCGACAGGGGGCGCGGGCTTTCTTT. The whole variable domain, filled in from reference TRBV7-9 and TRBJ1-1, reads DTGVSQNPRHKITKRGQNVTFRCDPISEHNRLYWYRQTLGQGPEFLTYFQNEAQLEKSRLLSDRFSAERPKGSFSTLEIQRTEQGDSAMYLCASSPRQGARAFFGQGTRLTVV.

This chain connects TRBV28 to TRBJ2-4; D may be TRBD1 (6 bases). The CDR3 contains 13 residues. CDR1 is MDHEN and CDR2 is SYDVKM in the germline V gene. Trimming took off 6 bases at V and 0 bases at J, with 6 bases between the two ends. In nucleotides, the CDR3 is TGTGCCAGCAGGGGACAAGCCAAAAACATTCAGTACTTC. Encoded protein: CASRGQAKNIQYF.

V gene TRBV4-1 combines with J gene TRBJ1-5, with 7 positions matching TRBD1. This CDR3 is built from 16 residues. Germline loops: CDR1 MGHRA, CDR2 YSYEKL. V shed 6 bases and J 5 bases; nucleotides not matched to a gene: 13. The CDR3 bases are TGCGCCAGCAGTTCAAACGGACGAGACAGGGATCAGCCCCAGCATTTT. It translates to CASSSNGRDRDQPQHF.

This clonotype was counted only a few times. The chain combines TRBV28 with TRBJ2-1, with 11 nucleotides matching TRBD1. Germline-derived CDR1 and CDR2 are MDHEN and SYDVKM. J was trimmed by 3 bases and V by 0 bases; bases with no gene match: 19. The CDR3 loop spans 22 amino acids. The CDR3 DNA follows: TGTGCCAGCAGTTTATGGGGTGGGACAGGGGGAATACATCCCAGAGGCTACAATGAGCAGTTCTTC. Its protein is CASSLWGGTGGIHPRGYNEQFF.